The 7 T cell receptor beta chains reported below all come from one sample, sequenced in a study of PD-L1 blockade in urothelial cancer (dated by TCRdb to about 2017). Library creation used the immunoSEQ multiplex PCR assay. TCRdb carries this immuneACCESS record with in-frame sequences only. Its versions omit some clonotypes, under half of them owing to an unresolved V gene in the studies checked, with the rest unexplained. In all, the sample holds 80,000 to 130,000 clones, and about 90% of those were seen once. The top ten clones comprise 0.85% to 1% of the sample. Material: PBMCs, obtained around atezolizumab (anti-PD-L1) treatment. All receptors derive from an elderly woman with urothelial cancer.

This clone was seen only once. The J gene is TRBJ1-1, the V gene TRBV2, with 7 bases identical to TRBD1. Germline-derived CDR1 and CDR2 are SNHLY and FYNNEI. The CDR3 is made up of 11 amino acids. Trimming removed 5 bases from V and 11 bases from J; junction bases left unmatched: 5. The CDR3 bases are TGTGCCAGCAGTAAGGGGGCGGTGGCTTTCTTT. It yields the protein CASSKGAVAFF. Complete variable domain (other parts from reference TRBV2 and TRBJ1-1): EPEVTQTPSHQVTQMGQEVILRCVPISNHLYFYWYRQILGQKVEFLVSFYNNEISEKSEIFDDQFSVERPDGSNFTLKIRSTKLEDSAMYFCASSKGAVAFFGQGTRLTVV.

V is TRBV2 and J is TRBJ2-2, with a weak D call TRBD1 (5 bases). Trimming stripped 2 bases from V and 5 bases from J, with 12 bases between. Looked up from germline, CDR1 is SNHLY and CDR2 is FYNNEI. This CDR3 comprises 15 residues. CDR3 nucleotide sequence: TGTGCCAGCAGTGAATCAGGGTGGCGTACCGGGGAGCTGTTTTTT. Protein sequence: CASSESGWRTGELFF.

The chain links TRBV18 to TRBJ1-1; TRBD1 matches at 10 bases. V shed 5 bases and J 6 bases; nucleotides not matched to a gene: 12. Germline CDR1 KGHSH, CDR2 LQKENI. The CDR3 covers 16 residues. The CDR3 DNA reads as TGTGCCAGCTCATGGGACAGGGGCAGATGGGGTGCTGAAGCTTTCTTT. Residues: CASSWDRGRWGAEAFF.

The V gene is TRBV6-5, the J gene TRBJ2-7, with TRBD1 as a possible D gene (6 bases). CDR3 length: 14 residues. Germline assignment: CDR1 MNHEY and CDR2 SVGAGI. Trimming removed 7 bases at V and 0 bases at J, with 13 bases between. The CDR3 DNA sequence: TGTGCCAGCACCCGGGACACGAGCTCCTACGAGCAGTACTTC. Translating gives CASTRDTSSYEQYF.

The V and J genes are TRBV7-9 and TRBJ2-1; perhaps TRBD2 as D (6 bases). The germline V gene encodes CDR1 SEHNR and CDR2 FQNEAQ (reference sequence). This CDR3 region has 16 residues. With 5 bases removed from V and 0 bases from J, the gap between germline ends came to 14 bases. The CDR3 here is CASSRPAGSSYNEQFF. DNA for the CDR3: TGTGCCAGCAGCCGACCTGCCGGGAGCTCCTACAATGAGCAGTTCTTC.

This clone turned up a few times. The chain couples TRBV11-3 to TRBJ2-3; D possibly corresponds to TRBD1 (6 bases). Germline V gene sequence: CDR1 SGHNT, CDR2 YENEEA. This CDR3 region has 14 residues. V gave up 4 bases and J gave up 6 bases, with 14 bases separating them. This chain's CDR3 is CASSSSQGLDTQYF. As DNA, the CDR3 is TGTGCCAGCAGCTCCTCACAGGGTCTGGATACGCAGTATTTT.

The J gene is TRBJ2-5, the V gene TRBV28; TRBD2 matches at 8 bases. Germline V gene sequence: CDR1 MDHEN, CDR2 SYDVKM. The V and J ends lost 5 bases and 2 bases, in that order; junction bases with no gene match: 4. The CDR3 spans 14 residues. CDR3 bases: TGTGCCAGCAGTCAGACTAGCGCTCAAGAGACCCAGTACTTC. Translating it yields CASSQTSAQETQYF.